Listed below are T cell receptor beta chains from one sample, sequenced in a study of response to subunit inactivated influenza vaccine. TCRdb redid the calling of the RT-PCR reads with MiXCR, one entry per CDR3 protein. The sample shows 650,000 to 850,000 distinct CDR3 sequences, more than 11% of them seen only once. The sample consisted of PBMCs from blood, taken around 14 days before vaccination. Source of these receptors: a man between 45 and 60 years old who received an inactivated influenza vaccine. CDR3s include the opening cysteine and the closing phenylalanine or tryptophan. A D gene is named only where the DNA matches it firmly. Clone size is given for some rows only: seen once, a few or many times, or a class if the clone is expanded.

clone size	V gene	J gene	D gene	CDR3 protein	CDR3 DNA
few	TRBV20-1	TRBJ2-2	TRBD2	CSARDLNGGRAPGELFF	TGCAGTGCTAGAGATCTTAACGGCGGGAGGGCCCCCGGGGAGCTGTTTTTT
NA	TRBV27	TRBJ1-1	NA	CASSLIRISPSEAFF	TGTGCCAGCAGTTTAATCCGGATATCACCTTCTGAAGCTTTCTTT
many	TRBV28	TRBJ1-2	NA	CASSQYGYTF	TGTGCCAGCAGCCAATATGGCTACACCTTC
NA	TRBV29-1	TRBJ2-4	TRBD2	CSVVTSGRANIQYF	TGCAGCGTAGTGACTAGCGGGAGGGCGAACATTCAGTACTTC
NA	TRBV4-2	TRBJ2-1	NA	CASSQGTVRYNEQFF	TGTGCCAGCAGCCAAGGGACAGTACGTTACAATGAGCAGTTCTTC
NA	TRBV10-3	TRBJ2-2	NA	CAISESGITGELFF	TGTGCCATCAGTGAGTCGGGCATCACCGGGGAGCTGTTTTTT
few	TRBV12-3/TRBV12-4	TRBJ2-7	NA	CASSLGASSEQYF	TGTGCCAGCAGTTTAGGAGCCTCCTCCGAGCAGTACTTC
few	TRBV24-1	TRBJ2-6	NA	CAALSRRWDSGANVLTF	TGTGCCGCTTTATCCCGGCGGTGGGACTCTGGGGCCAACGTCCTGACTTTC
NA	TRBV5-1	TRBJ2-5	TRBD2	CASSLVASGQETQYF	TGCGCCAGCAGCTTGGTGGCTAGCGGACAAGAGACCCAGTACTTC
few	TRBV5-1	TRBJ2-7	TRBD1	CASSREVRDRGYEQYF	TGCGCCAGCAGCCGGGAGGTCCGGGACAGGGGCTACGAGCAGTACTTC
NA	TRBV5-6	TRBJ2-4	NA	CASTLGTASSKNIQYF	TGTGCCAGCACCCTAGGGACGGCCTCATCCAAAAACATTCAGTACTTC
few	TRBV20-1	TRBJ1-6	NA	CSARDIGVGTGFSPLHF	TGCAGTGCTAGAGATATCGGAGTGGGGACTGGGTTCTCACCCCTCCACTTT
NA	TRBV11-2	TRBJ2-3	TRBD2	CASSLLYSGVADTQYF	TGTGCCAGCAGCTTACTGTATAGCGGGGTAGCAGATACGCAGTATTTT
NA	TRBV15	TRBJ1-5	TRBD1	CATSRDATGRDQPQHF	TGTGCCACCAGCAGAGATGCGACAGGGCGGGATCAGCCCCAGCATTTT
few	TRBV5-1	TRBJ2-3	NA	CASSRSEFTDTQYF	TGCGCCAGCAGCCGTAGCGAGTTCACAGATACGCAGTATTTT
few	TRBV7-2	TRBJ2-3	NA	CALKGPFADTQYF	TGTGCCCTTAAGGGACCTTTCGCAGATACGCAGTATTTT
few	TRBV5-1	TRBJ2-7	NA	CASSPGDGSTYEQYF	TGCGCCAGCAGTCCAGGGGACGGTTCAACCTACGAGCAGTACTTC
few	TRBV12-3/TRBV12-4	TRBJ1-2	NA	CASSLYRNGYTF	TGTGCCAGCAGTTTATACCGGAATGGCTACACCTTC
many	TRBV12-3/TRBV12-4	TRBJ2-3	NA	CASSLGGPRDTQYF	TGTGCCAGCAGTTTGGGGGGGCCGAGAGATACGCAGTATTTT
few	TRBV11-3	TRBJ2-2	NA	CASSLDPGGGELFF	TGTGCCAGCAGCTTAGACCCCGGCGGCGGGGAGCTGTTTTTT
NA	TRBV5-1	TRBJ1-1	NA	CASSLANKNTEAFF	TGCGCCAGCAGCTTGGCGAACAAGAACACTGAAGCTTTCTTT
NA	TRBV7-9	TRBJ2-5	NA	CASSPQLYQETQYF	TGTGCCAGCAGCCCACAGTTATACCAAGAGACCCAGTACTTC
NA	TRBV29-1	TRBJ1-2	NA	CSVVTQGYGYTF	TGCAGCGTTGTTACTCAGGGCTATGGCTACACCTTC
few	TRBV29-1	TRBJ2-7	NA	CSVEEGGGYEQYF	TGCAGCGTTGAAGAAGGGGGGGGGTACGAGCAGTACTTC
few	TRBV7-8	TRBJ2-4	NA	CASSGSRVPKNIQYF	TGTGCCAGCAGCGGCAGTCGGGTGCCCAAAAACATTCAGTACTTC
many	TRBV20-1	TRBJ2-1	TRBD2	CSAPRSGRRGEQFF	TGCAGTGCTCCCAGGAGCGGGAGAAGGGGTGAGCAGTTCTTC
NA	TRBV20-1	TRBJ2-7	NA	CSAMGPRGYEQYF	TGCAGTGCTATGGGCCCACGCGGCTACGAGCAGTACTTC
once	TRBV20-1	TRBJ2-4	TRBD2	CSARDVVAGGAKNIQYF	TGCAGTGCTAGAGATGTGGTAGCGGGAGGAGCCAAAAACATTCAGTACTTC
few	TRBV24-1	TRBJ2-1	NA	CATSDPRGGANSYNEQFF	TGTGCCACCAGTGACCCTCGTGGTGGAGCGAACTCCTACAATGAGCAGTTCTTC
few	TRBV20-1	TRBJ1-5	NA	CSASLTSNQPQHF	TGCAGTGCTAGCCTCACTAGCAATCAGCCCCAGCATTTT
few	TRBV3-1	TRBJ1-1	NA	CASSQDSSGTEAFF	TGTGCCAGCAGCCAAGACAGCTCGGGCACTGAAGCTTTCTTT
few	TRBV5-1	TRBJ2-5	TRBD1	CASSYQGAASETQYF	TGCGCCAGCAGCTACCAGGGGGCGGCTAGCGAGACCCAGTACTTC
few	TRBV10-3	TRBJ2-2	TRBD1	CAISKQGANTGELFF	TGTGCCATCAGCAAACAGGGGGCGAACACCGGGGAGCTGTTTTTT
NA	TRBV20-1	TRBJ2-1	NA	CSARDLLTPENEQFF	TGCAGTGCTAGAGACCTATTGACCCCGGAGAATGAGCAGTTCTTC
few	TRBV29-1	TRBJ1-1	NA	CSLTEEGTEAFF	TGCAGTCTGACAGAGGAGGGCACTGAAGCTTTCTTT
NA	TRBV10-1	TRBJ1-1	NA	CASSETTNTEAFF	TGCGCCAGCAGTGAGACGACAAACACTGAAGCTTTCTTT
once	TRBV5-1	TRBJ1-4	TRBD1	CASSWRDSAATNVKLFF	TGCGCCAGCAGCTGGCGGGACAGCGCAGCAACTAATGTAAAACTGTTTTTT
few	TRBV27	TRBJ2-3	NA	CASSLVTAATDTQYF	TGTGCCAGCAGTTTAGTGACGGCGGCCACAGATACGCAGTATTTT
NA	TRBV7-9	TRBJ2-3	TRBD2	CASSILAGAADTQYF	TGTGCCAGCAGCATATTAGCGGGGGCCGCAGATACGCAGTATTTT
few	TRBV6-1	TRBJ2-1	NA	CASSINTQLVVGEQFF	TGTGCCAGCAGCATCAACACCCAACTTGTCGTCGGAGAGCAGTTCTTC
NA	TRBV7-2	TRBJ2-5	NA	CASSLVGGAQETQYF	TGTGCCAGCAGCTTAGTTGGAGGGGCGCAAGAGACCCAGTACTTC
NA	TRBV7-6	TRBJ2-5	NA	CASSLTPQTEQETQYF	TGTGCCAGCAGCTTAACCCCCCAAACCGAACAAGAGACCCAGTACTTC
few	TRBV20-1	TRBJ2-1	TRBD2	CSARDRVTSGSYNEQFF	TGCAGTGCTAGAGATCGGGTGACTAGCGGGTCCTACAATGAGCAGTTCTTC
few	TRBV23-1	TRBJ1-5	TRBD1	CASSQPGLGQEENQPQHF	TGCGCCAGCAGTCAGCCAGGCCTTGGACAGGAAGAAAATCAGCCCCAGCATTTT
NA	TRBV6-2/TRBV6-3	TRBJ1-1	NA	CASNLLGNTEAFF	TGTGCCAGCAACCTCCTGGGGAACACTGAAGCTTTCTTT
few	TRBV4-2	TRBJ1-6	TRBD1	CASSQERQGGGSPLHF	TGTGCCAGCAGCCAAGAACGACAGGGCGGAGGCTCACCCCTCCACTTT
NA	TRBV5-5	TRBJ2-7	TRBD2	CASSLTLAGSGEQYF	TGTGCCAGCAGCTTGACCCTAGCGGGGTCCGGAGAGCAGTACTTC
NA	TRBV27	TRBJ2-7	NA	CASSPIVDHEQYF	TGTGCCAGCAGTCCCATCGTCGACCACGAGCAGTACTTC
NA	TRBV9	TRBJ2-3	NA	CASSVEVVLPTDTQYF	TGTGCCAGCAGCGTAGAGGTGGTCCTCCCCACAGATACGCAGTATTTT
NA	TRBV11-2	TRBJ2-1	NA	CASRTGYHLTGGPNEQFF	TGTGCCAGTAGGACAGGATATCATCTTACGGGAGGGCCCAATGAGCAGTTCTTC
few	TRBV12-3/TRBV12-4	TRBJ2-5	NA	CASRALVQETQYF	TGTGCCAGCAGAGCCCTAGTCCAAGAGACCCAGTACTTC
many	TRBV12-3/TRBV12-4	TRBJ1-4	TRBD1	CASSLQGEFYEKLFF	TGTGCCAGCAGTTTGCAGGGGGAGTTTTATGAAAAACTGTTTTTT